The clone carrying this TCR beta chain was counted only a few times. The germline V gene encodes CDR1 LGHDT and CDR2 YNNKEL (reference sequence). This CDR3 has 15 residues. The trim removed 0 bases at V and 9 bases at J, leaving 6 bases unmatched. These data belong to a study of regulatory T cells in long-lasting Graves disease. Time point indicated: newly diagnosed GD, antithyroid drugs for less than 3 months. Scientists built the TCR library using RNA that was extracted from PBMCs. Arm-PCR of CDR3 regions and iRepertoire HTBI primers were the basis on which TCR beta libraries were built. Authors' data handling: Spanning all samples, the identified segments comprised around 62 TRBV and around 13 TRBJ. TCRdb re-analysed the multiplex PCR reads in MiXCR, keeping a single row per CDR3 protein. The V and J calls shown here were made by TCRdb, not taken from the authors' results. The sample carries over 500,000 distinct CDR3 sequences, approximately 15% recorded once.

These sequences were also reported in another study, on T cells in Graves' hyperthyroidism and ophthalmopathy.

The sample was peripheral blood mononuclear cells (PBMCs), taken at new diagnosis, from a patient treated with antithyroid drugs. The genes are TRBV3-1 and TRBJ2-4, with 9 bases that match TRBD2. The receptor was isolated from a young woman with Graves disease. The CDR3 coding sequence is TGTGCCAGCAGCCAAGATTCCCTAGCGGGAACCATTCAGTACTTC. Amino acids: CASSQDSLAGTIQYF. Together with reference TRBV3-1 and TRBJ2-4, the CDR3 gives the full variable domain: DTAVSQTPKYLVTQMGNDKSIKCEQNLGHDTMYWYKQDSKKFLKIMFSYNNKELIINETVPNRFSPKSPDKAHLNLHINSLELGDSAVYFCASSQDSLAGTIQYFGAGTRLSVL.